Following are 2 T cell receptor beta chains from one sample sequenced in a study of cytomegalovirus exposure and HLA in healthy donors. A multiplex PCR was run with 60 Vbeta primers and 13 Jbeta primers. TCRdb's table, derived via immunoSEQ multiplex PCR, lists solely in-frame clones and lacks some. The sample table includes tens of thousands of clones. The sequenced sample consisted of PBMCs. All receptors come from a woman in her thirties or forties in good health and CMV-seronegative.

This rearrangement joins TRBV25-1 to TRBJ2-6; D possibly corresponds to TRBD2 (6 bases). The CDR3 length is 16 residues. Germline assignment: CDR1 MGHDK and CDR2 SYGVNS. Trimming removed 8 bases at V and 4 bases at J, with 18 bases between. The CDR3 is CASGEIAGRGANVLTF. The CDR3 nucleotides are TGTGCCAGCGGGGAGATCGCGGGGAGAGGGGCCAACGTCCTGACTTTC.

V usage is TRBV6-6 and J usage is TRBJ1-1, with 7 bases lining up with TRBD1. The CDR3 sequence is 12 residues long. CDR1 is MNHNY, CDR2 SVGAGI, per germline (reference sequence). The V gene end was trimmed by 2 bases and the J gene end by 10 bases; junction bases not matched to a gene: 4. The CDR3 sequence is CASSYPSGGAFF. CDR3 coding DNA: TGTGCCAGCAGTTACCCCTCAGGGGGAGCTTTCTTT.